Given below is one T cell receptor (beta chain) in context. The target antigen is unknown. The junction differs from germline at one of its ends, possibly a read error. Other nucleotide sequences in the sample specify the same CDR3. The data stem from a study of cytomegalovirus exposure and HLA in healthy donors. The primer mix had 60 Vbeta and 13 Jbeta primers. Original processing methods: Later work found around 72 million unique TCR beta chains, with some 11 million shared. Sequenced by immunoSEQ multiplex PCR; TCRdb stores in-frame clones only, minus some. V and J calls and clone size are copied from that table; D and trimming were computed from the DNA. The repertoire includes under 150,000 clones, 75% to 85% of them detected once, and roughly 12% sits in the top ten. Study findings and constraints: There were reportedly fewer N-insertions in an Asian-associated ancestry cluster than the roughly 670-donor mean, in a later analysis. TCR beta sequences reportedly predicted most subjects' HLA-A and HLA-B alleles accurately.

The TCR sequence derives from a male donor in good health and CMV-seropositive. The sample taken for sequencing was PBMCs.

Here the CDR3 reads CATSGRGTYEQYF. Here the CDR3 DNA reads TGTGCCACCAGCGGACGGGGGACCTACGAGCAGTACTTT. This chain connects TRBV15 to TRBJ2-7; a possible D gene is TRBD2 (6 bases). CDR1 and CDR2 (germline): LNHNV, YYDKDF (reference sequence). The CDR3 consists of 13 residues.